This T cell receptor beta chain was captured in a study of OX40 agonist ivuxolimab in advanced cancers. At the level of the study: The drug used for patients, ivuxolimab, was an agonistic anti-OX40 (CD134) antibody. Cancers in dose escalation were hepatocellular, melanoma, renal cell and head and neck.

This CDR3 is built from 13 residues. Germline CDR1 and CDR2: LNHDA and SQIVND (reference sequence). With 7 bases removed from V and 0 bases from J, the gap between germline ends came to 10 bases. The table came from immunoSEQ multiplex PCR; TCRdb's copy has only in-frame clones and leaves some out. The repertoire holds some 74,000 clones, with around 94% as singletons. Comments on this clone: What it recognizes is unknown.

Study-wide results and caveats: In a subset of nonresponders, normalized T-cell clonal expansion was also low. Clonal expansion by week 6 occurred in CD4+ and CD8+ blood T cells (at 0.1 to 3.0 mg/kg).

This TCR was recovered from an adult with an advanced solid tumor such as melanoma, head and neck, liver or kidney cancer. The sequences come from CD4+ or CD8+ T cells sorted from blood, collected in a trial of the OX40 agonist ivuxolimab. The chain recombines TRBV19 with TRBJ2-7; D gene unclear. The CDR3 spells CASTPGPSYEQYF. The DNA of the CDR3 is TGTGCCAGTACTCCGGGTCCCTCCTACGAGCAGTACTTC.